This T cell receptor (beta chain) emerged from a study of CD4+ T cells in melanoma. This clone was counted only a few times. CDR1 and CDR2 from the germline V gene are SNHLY and FYNNEI. CDR3 length: 14 amino acids. V lost 5 bases and J 5 bases, leaving 14 bases between the germline ends. The table came from immunoSEQ multiplex PCR; TCRdb's copy has only in-frame clones and leaves some out. The sample shows 5,500 to 8,000 clones, approximately 69% of them seen only once. Material: cells from a culture (not recorded whether cultured in vitro). The chain employs TRBV2 and TRBJ2-3, with D possibly TRBD2 on 5 matching bases. The sequence derives from a human donor with melanoma. The CDR3: CASSLAQGKDTQYF. As DNA, the CDR3 is TGTGCCAGCAGTCTAGCCCAAGGGAAAGATACGCAGTATTTT.